Each of the 8 T cell receptor beta chains below was sequenced from the same sample in a study of cytomegalovirus exposure and HLA in healthy donors. The repertoire was sequenced with immunoSEQ multiplex PCR; TCRdb's copy has only in-frame clones and lacks some. The sample consists of 80,000 to 100,000 clones, about 83% of them appearing once. The specimen sequenced was PBMCs. The origin of the receptors is a woman aged 25 to 39 in good health and CMV-seronegative.

This chain links TRBV28 with TRBJ1-5, with D possibly TRBD1 on 5 matching bases. In germline, CDR1 is MDHEN, CDR2 SYDVKM. The CDR3 length is 13 residues. With 7 bases removed from V and 5 bases from J, the gap between germline ends came to 12 bases. The CDR3 is CASTRDWDQPQHF. CDR3 nucleotides: TGTGCCAGCACCCGGGACTGGGATCAGCCCCAGCATTTT.

The V gene is TRBV27, the J gene TRBJ1-5; 7 bases are shared with TRBD1. The CDR3 consists of 15 residues. Looked up from germline, CDR1 is MNHEY and CDR2 is SMNVEV (reference sequence). Germline trimming cut 4 bases from V and 3 bases from J; bases unmatched to any gene: 6. CDR3 loop: CASSSRDRSNQPQHF. DNA of the CDR3: TGTGCCAGCAGTTCCCGGGACAGATCCAATCAGCCCCAGCATTTT.

The rearrangement joins TRBV5-1 to TRBJ2-5, with 9 bases that match TRBD1. V dropped 4 bases and J dropped 5; count of bases not matched to a gene: 12. In germline, CDR1 is SGHRS, CDR2 YFSETQ. The CDR3 spans 16 residues. The CDR3 is CASSAQPTGGRETQYF. The CDR3 region has the DNA TGCGCCAGCAGCGCCCAACCGACAGGGGGGAGGGAGACCCAGTACTTC.

The chain combines TRBV7-2 with TRBJ2-1, with a possible D match to TRBD2 (6 bases). Trimming took 3 bases from V and 8 from J, leaving 14 bases between them. The CDR3 spans 14 residues. The germline V gene encodes CDR1 SGHTA and CDR2 FQGNSA. The CDR3 DNA reads as TGTGCCAGCAGCTTCCTACCCCGCGGGGATGAGCAGTTCTTC. This codes for CASSFLPRGDEQFF.

The V gene is TRBV21-1, the J gene TRBJ1-3; the table's D call TRBD1 went unverified against the DNA. TRBV21-1 is given as a pseudogene. The CDR3 totals 18 residues. This chain's CDR3 is CASSKGGRQGFLRNTIYF. The CDR3 coding sequence is TGTGCCAGCAGCAAAGGGGGGAGACAGGGGTTTCTTAGAAACACCATATATTTT.

The sample holds one count of this clone. The chain is built from TRBV7-3 and TRBJ2-1; 10 bases align to TRBD2. J lost 7 bases, V lost 5 bases, and 8 bases had no gene match. Germline V CDR1 and CDR2: SGHTA, FQGTGA. CDR3 length: 15 amino acids. For the CDR3, the DNA is TGTGCCAGCAGCCAAAGCGGGGGGGCCAGTAATGAGCAGTTCTTC. This translates into CASSQSGGASNEQFF.

This rearrangement joins TRBV18 to TRBJ2-7; D uncertain. The CDR3 has 15 amino acids. Trimming took off 2 bases at V and 3 bases at J, with 14 bases between the two ends. The germline V gene has CDR1 KGHSH and CDR2 LQKENI. CDR3 bases: TGTGCCAGCTCACCATCCCCGACAAATATCTACGAGCAGTACTTC. Translated: CASSPSPTNIYEQYF.

The genes are TRBV2 and TRBJ2-2; D may be TRBD2 (7 bases). The CDR3 is made up of 15 amino acids. The germline V gene has CDR1 SNHLY and CDR2 FYNNEI. V shed 7 bases and J shed 3 bases, with 15 bases lying between them. Here the CDR3 reads CASTRTRGYTGELFF. The CDR3 DNA reads as TGTGCCAGCACCCGGACTAGGGGGTACACCGGGGAGCTGTTTTTT. Based on the CDR3 plus reference TRBV2 and TRBJ2-2, the full variable domain is EPEVTQTPSHQVTQMGQEVILRCVPISNHLYFYWYRQILGQKVEFLVSFYNNEISEKSEIFDDQFSVERPDGSNFTLKIRSTKLEDSAMYFCASTRTRGYTGELFFGEGSRLTVL.